Below are 8 T cell receptor beta chains sequenced from a single sample in a study of identical twins (dated by TCRdb to the mid-2010s). The method was 5' RACE. Instrument used: Illumina HiSeq 2000. TCRdb trimmed the raw reads at Q25, called clones with MiXCR and kept productive beta chains. Entries are consolidated by CDR3 protein sequence, retaining the most common genes and DNA. The sample contains roughly 1.6 million distinct CDR3 sequences, under 35% of them found a single time. The leading ten clones occupy 0.27% of the sample. Sequenced sample: cord blood. The receptors here all came from a newborn girl in good health.

This sequence joins TRBV10-3 and TRBJ2-3; possibly TRBD2 for D (5 bases). The CDR3 extends over 13 amino acids. Germline V gene sequence: CDR1 ENHRY, CDR2 SYGVKD. Trimming removed 7 bases from V and 2 bases from J, with 10 bases in between. The CDR3 here is CAIKPAATDTQYF. DNA of the CDR3: TGTGCCATCAAACCAGCGGCCACAGATACGCAGTATTTT.

This clonotype has just a few counts. This sequence joins TRBV6-1 and TRBJ1-4; D remains unclear. CDR3 length equals 13 residues. The ends were cut back, 11 bases at V and 7 bases at J, with 17 bases in the middle. CDR1 and CDR2 (germline): MNHNS, SASEGT. CDR3 region: CASCFGRIEKLFF. In nucleotides, the CDR3 is TGTGCCTCTTGCTTCGGACGGATTGAAAAACTGTTTTTT.

The J gene is TRBJ2-4, the V gene TRBV5-1; D gene unclear. Germline assignment: CDR1 SGHRS and CDR2 YFSETQ. V was cut by 9 bases and J by 1 base, with 14 bases left in between. This CDR3 spans 14 amino acids. The CDR3 loop is CANLDPRAKNIQYF. The CDR3 coding sequence is TGCGCCAACCTGGACCCCCGGGCCAAAAACATTCAGTACTTC.

This clonotype was seen a handful of times. The chain carries TRBV7-8 and TRBJ2-7; no clear D gene. The length of the CDR3 is 13 residues. Per the germline V gene, CDR1 is SGHVS and CDR2 is FQNEAQ. The V and J ends lost 5 bases and 1 base respectively, with 9 bases between them. The CDR3 DNA reads as TGTGCCAGCAGCCACACACGATCCTACGAGCAGTACTTC. The encoded protein is CASSHTRSYEQYF.

V is TRBV3-1 and J is TRBJ2-5; tentatively, D is TRBD1 (6 bases). This CDR3 spans 14 amino acids. Trimming removed 0 bases from V and 5 bases from J, with 10 bases in between. Germline V gene data show CDR1 as LGHDT and CDR2 as YNNKEL (reference sequence). This CDR3 is CASSQDRGEETQYF. The CDR3 DNA follows: TGTGCCAGCAGCCAAGACAGGGGAGAGGAGACCCAGTACTTC.

At least ten counts were recorded for this clonotype. This chain links TRBV7-8 with TRBJ2-5, with D unclear. The germline gives CDR1 SGHVS, CDR2 FQNEAQ. The CDR3 extends over 14 amino acids. Trimming pared 2 bases from V and 2 bases from J, leaving 9 bases between. As DNA, the CDR3 is TGTGCCAGCAGCTTAAGATCAGGTCAAGAGACCCAGTACTTC. Protein: CASSLRSGQETQYF.

The chain carries TRBV6-5 and TRBJ1-4, with D possibly matching TRBD1 (6 bases). Trimming pared 2 bases from V and 3 bases from J, leaving 22 bases between. The CDR3 covers 19 residues. The germline V gene has CDR1 MNHEY and CDR2 SVGAGI. Here the CDR3 reads CASSYPPGHGSLSNEKLFF. In DNA form, the CDR3 reads TGTGCCAGCAGTTACCCACCGGGACATGGGTCTCTATCTAATGAAAAACTGTTTTTT.

The chain couples TRBV20-1 to TRBJ2-4; no definite D call. Germline V lookup: CDR1 DFQATT, CDR2 SNEGSKA (reference sequence). The CDR3 sequence is 16 residues long. The ends were cut back, 2 bases at V and 2 bases at J, with 16 bases in the middle. This CDR3 reads CSARKTPVRTKNIQYF. The CDR3 region has the DNA TGCAGTGCTAGAAAGACCCCAGTGAGGACCAAAAACATTCAGTACTTC.